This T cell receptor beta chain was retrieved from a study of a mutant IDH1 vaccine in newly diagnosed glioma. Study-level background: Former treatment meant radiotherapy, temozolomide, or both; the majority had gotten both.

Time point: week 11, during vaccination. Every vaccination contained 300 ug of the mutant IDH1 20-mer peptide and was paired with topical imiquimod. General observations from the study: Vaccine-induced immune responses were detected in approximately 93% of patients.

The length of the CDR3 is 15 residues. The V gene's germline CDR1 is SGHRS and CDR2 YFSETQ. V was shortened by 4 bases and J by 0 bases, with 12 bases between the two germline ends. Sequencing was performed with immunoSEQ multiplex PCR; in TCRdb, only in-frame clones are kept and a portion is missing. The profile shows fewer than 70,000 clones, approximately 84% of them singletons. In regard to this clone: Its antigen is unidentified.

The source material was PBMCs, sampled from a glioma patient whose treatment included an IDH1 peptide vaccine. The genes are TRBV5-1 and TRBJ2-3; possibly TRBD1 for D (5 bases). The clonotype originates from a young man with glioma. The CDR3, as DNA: TGCGCCAGCAGCCAACGAAGGGGTAGCACAGATACGCAGTATTTT. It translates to CASSQRRGSTDTQYF.